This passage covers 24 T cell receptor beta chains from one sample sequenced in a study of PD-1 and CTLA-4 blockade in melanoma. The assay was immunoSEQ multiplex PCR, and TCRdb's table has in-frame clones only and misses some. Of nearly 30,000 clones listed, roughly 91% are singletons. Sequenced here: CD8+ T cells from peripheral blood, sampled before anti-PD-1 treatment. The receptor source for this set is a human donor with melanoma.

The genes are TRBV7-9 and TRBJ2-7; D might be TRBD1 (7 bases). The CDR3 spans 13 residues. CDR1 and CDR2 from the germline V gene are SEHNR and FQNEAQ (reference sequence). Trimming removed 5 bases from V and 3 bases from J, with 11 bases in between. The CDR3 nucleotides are TGTGCCAGCAGCGGCGGGACAGACTACGAGCAGTACTTC. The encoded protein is CASSGGTDYEQYF.

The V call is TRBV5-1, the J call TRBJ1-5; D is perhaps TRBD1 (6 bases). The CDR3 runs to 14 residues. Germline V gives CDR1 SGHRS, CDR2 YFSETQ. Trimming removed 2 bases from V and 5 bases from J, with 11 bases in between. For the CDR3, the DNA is TGCGCCAGCAGCTTCGCCAGGGGTCATCAGCCCCAGCATTTT. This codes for CASSFARGHQPQHF.

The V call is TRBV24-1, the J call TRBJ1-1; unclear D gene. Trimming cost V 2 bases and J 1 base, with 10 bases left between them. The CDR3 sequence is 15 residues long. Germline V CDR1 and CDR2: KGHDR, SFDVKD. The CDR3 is CATSDSKNPNTEAFF. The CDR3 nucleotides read TGTGCCACCAGTGATTCGAAGAATCCGAACACTGAAGCTTTCTTT.

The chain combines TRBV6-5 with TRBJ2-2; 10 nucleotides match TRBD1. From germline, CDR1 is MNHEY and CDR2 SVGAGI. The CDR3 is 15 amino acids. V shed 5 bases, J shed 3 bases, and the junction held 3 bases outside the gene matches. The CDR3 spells CASSLDRGHTGELFF. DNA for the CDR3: TGTGCCAGCAGTCTAGACAGGGGGCACACCGGGGAGCTGTTTTTT.

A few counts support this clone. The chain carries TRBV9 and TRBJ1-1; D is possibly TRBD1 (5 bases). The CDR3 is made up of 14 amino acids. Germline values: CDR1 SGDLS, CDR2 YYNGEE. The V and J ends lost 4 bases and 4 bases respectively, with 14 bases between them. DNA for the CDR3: TGTGCCAGCAGCACAGGAGGGAAGGGCACTGAAGCTTTCTTT. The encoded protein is CASSTGGKGTEAFF.

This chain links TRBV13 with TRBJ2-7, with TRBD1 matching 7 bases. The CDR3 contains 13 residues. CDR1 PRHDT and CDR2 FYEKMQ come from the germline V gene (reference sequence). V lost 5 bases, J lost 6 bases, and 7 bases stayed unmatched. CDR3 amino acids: CASSGTESGEQYF. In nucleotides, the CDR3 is TGTGCCAGCAGCGGGACAGAAAGTGGCGAGCAGTACTTC. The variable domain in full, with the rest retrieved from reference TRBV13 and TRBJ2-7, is AAGVIQSPRHLIKEKRETATLKCYPIPRHDTVYWYQQGPGQDPQFLISFYEKMQSDKGSIPDRFSAQQFSDYHSELNMSSLELGDSALYFCASSGTESGEQYFGPGTRLTVT.

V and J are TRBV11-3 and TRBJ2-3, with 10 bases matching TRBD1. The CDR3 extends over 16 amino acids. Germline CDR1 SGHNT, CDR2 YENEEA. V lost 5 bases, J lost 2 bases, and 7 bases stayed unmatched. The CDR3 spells CASSGRTGGATDTQYF. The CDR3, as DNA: TGTGCCAGCAGCGGTCGGACAGGGGGTGCCACAGATACGCAGTATTTT.

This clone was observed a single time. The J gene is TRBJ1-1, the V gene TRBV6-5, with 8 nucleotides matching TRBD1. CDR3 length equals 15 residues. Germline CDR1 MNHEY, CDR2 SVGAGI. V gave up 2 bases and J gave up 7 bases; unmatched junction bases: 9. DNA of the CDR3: TGTGCCAGCAGTTACGCCCGGACAGGGTATAATGAAGCTTTCTTT. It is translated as CASSYARTGYNEAFF.

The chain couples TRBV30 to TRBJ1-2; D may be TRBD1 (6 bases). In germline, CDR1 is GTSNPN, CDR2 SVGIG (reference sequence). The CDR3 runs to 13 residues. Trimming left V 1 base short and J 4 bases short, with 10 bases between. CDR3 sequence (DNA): TGTGCCTGGAGTGACCCGGACAGCTATGGCTACACCTTC. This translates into CAWSDPDSYGYTF. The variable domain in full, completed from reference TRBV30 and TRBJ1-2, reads SQTIHQWPATLVQPVGSPLSLECTVEGTSNPNLYWYRQAAGRGLQLLFYSVGIGQISSEVPQNLSASRPQDRQFILSSKKLLLSDSGFYLCAWSDPDSYGYTFGSGTRLTVV.

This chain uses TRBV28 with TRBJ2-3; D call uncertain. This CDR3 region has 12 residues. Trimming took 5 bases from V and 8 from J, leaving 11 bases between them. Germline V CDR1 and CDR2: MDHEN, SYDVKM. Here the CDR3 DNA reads TGTGCCAGCAGTACCCTTTCGGGTACGCAGTATTTT. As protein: CASSTLSGTQYF.

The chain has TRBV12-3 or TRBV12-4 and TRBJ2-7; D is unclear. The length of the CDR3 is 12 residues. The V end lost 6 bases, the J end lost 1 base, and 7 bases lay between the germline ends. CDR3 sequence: CASSIDSYEQYF. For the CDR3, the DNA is TGTGCCAGCAGCATTGATTCCTACGAGCAGTACTTC.

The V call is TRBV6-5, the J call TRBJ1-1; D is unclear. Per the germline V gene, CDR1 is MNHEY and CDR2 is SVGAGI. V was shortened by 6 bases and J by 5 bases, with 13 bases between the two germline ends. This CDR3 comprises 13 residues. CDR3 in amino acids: CASRSGDWTEAFF. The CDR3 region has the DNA TGTGCCAGCAGGTCAGGCGATTGGACTGAAGCTTTCTTT.

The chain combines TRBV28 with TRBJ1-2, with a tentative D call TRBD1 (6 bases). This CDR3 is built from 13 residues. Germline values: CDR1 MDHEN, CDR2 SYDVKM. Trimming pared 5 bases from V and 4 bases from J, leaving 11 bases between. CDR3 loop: CASSMGQSYGYTF. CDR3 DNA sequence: TGTGCCAGCAGTATGGGACAAAGCTATGGCTACACCTTC.

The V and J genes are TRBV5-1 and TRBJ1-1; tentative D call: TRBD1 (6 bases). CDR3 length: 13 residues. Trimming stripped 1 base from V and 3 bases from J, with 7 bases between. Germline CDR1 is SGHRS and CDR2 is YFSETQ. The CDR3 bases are TGCGCCAGCAGCTTGTCAGGGGACACTGAAGCTTTCTTT. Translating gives CASSLSGDTEAFF.

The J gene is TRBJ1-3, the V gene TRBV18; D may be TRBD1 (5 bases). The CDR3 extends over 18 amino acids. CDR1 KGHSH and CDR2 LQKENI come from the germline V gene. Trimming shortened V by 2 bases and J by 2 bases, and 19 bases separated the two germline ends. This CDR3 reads CASSPWVGGEWTGNTIYF. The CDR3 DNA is TGTGCCAGCTCACCATGGGTTGGAGGGGAATGGACTGGAAACACCATATATTTT.

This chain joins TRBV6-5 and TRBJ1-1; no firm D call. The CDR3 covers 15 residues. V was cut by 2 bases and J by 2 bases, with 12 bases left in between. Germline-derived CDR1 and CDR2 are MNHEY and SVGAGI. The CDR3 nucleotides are TGTGCCAGCAGTTACGCGGAATGGGGTAACACTGAAGCTTTCTTT. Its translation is CASSYAEWGNTEAFF.

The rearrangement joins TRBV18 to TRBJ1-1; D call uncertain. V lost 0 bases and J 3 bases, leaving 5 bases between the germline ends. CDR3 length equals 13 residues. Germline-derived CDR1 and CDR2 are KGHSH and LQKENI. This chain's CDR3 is CASSPPDDTEAFF. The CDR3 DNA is TGTGCCAGCTCACCACCGGATGACACTGAAGCTTTCTTT. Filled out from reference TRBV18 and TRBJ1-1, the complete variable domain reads NAGVMQNPRHLVRRRGQEARLRCSPMKGHSHVYWYRQLPEEGLKFMVYLQKENIIDESGMPKERFSAEFPKEGPSILRIQQVVRGDSAAYFCASSPPDDTEAFFGQGTRLTVV.

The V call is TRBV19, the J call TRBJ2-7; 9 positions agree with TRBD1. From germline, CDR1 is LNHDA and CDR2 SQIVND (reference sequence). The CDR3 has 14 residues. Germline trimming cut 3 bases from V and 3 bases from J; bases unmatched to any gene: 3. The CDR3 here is CASSMGQGYYEQYF. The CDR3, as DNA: TGTGCCAGTAGTATGGGACAGGGTTACTACGAGCAGTACTTC.

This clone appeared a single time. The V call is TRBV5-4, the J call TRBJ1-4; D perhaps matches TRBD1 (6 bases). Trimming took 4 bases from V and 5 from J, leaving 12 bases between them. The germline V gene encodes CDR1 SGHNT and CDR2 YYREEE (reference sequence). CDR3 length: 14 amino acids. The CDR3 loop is CASSPGTMNEKLFF. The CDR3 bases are TGTGCCAGCAGCCCCGGGACAATGAATGAAAAACTGTTTTTT. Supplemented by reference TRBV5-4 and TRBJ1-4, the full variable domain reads ETGVTQSPTHLIKTRGQQVTLRCSSQSGHNTVSWYQQALGQGPQFIFQYYREEENGRGNFPPRFSGLQFPNYSSELNVNALELDDSALYLCASSPGTMNEKLFFGSGTQLSVL.

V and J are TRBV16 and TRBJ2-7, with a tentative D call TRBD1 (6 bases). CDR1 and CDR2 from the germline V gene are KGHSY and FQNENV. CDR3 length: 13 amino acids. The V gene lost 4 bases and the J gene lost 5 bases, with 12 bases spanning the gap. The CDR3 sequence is CASSLSQGNEQYF. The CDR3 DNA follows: TGTGCCAGCAGCCTATCGCAGGGGAACGAGCAGTACTTC.

The chain's CDR3 is CATSRAQLYGYTF. The CDR3, as DNA: TGTGCCACCAGCAGAGCACAGCTTTATGGCTACACCTTC. The chain joins TRBV15 to TRBJ1-2; D is unclear. The CDR3 spans 13 residues. The ends were cut back, 1 base at V and 5 bases at J, with 8 bases in the middle. Germline loops: CDR1 LNHNV, CDR2 YYDKDF (reference sequence). The full variable domain, with the rest looked up from reference TRBV15 and TRBJ1-2, is DAMVIQNPRYQVTQFGKPVTLSCSQTLNHNVMYWYQQKSSQAPKLLFHYYDKDFNNEADTPDNFQSRRPNTSFCFLDIRSPGLGDTAMYLCATSRAQLYGYTFGSGTRLTVV.

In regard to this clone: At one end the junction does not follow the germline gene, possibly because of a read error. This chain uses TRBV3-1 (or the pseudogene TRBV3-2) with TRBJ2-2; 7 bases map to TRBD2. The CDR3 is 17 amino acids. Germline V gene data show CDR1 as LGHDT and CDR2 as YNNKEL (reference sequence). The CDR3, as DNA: TGTGCCAGCAGTCAGGGACTATTGGACCGGGGAGGTCCGGTGTTGGTTTTT. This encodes CASSQGLLDRGGPVLVF.

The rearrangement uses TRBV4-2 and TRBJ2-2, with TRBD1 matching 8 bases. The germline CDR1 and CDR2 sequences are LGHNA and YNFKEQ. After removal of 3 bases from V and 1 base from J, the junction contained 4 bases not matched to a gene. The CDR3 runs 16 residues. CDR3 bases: TGTGCCAGCAGCCATCCCGGGACAGGGAACACCGGGGAGCTGTTTTTT. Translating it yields CASSHPGTGNTGELFF.

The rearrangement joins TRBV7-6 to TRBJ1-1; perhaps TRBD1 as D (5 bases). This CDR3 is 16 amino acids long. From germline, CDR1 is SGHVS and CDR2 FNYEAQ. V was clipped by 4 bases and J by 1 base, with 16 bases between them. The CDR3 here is CASSSPLDSPNTEAFF. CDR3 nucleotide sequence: TGTGCCAGCAGCTCCCCCCTCGACAGCCCGAACACTGAAGCTTTCTTT.